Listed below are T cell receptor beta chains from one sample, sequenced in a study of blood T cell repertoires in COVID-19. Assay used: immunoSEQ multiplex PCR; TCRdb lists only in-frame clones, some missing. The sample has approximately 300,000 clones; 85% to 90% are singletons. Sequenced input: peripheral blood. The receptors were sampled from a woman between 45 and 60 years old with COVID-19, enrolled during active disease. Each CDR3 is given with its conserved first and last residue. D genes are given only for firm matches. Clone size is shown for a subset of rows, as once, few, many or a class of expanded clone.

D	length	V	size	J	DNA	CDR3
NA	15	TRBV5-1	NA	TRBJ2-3	TGCGCCAGCAGCCGCGCAGGACTCGGCACAGATACGCAGTATTTT	CASSRAGLGTDTQYF
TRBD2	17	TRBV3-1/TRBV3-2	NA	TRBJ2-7	TGTGCCAGCAGCCTCCGGACTAGCGGGAGCGGGCGCTATGAGCAGTACTTC	CASSLRTSGSGRYEQYF
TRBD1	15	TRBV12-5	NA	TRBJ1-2	TGTGCTAGTGGTTTGGGGGGACAGGGGGATGATGGCTACACCTTC	CASGLGGQGDDGYTF
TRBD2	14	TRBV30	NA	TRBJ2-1	TGTGCCGTCAAAAGCGGGAGCTCCTACAATGAGCAGTTCTTC	CAVKSGSSYNEQFF
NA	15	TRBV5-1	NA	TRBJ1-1	TGCGCCAGCAGTATAGTGCAGGGTCAAAACACTGAAGCTTTCTTT	CASSIVQGQNTEAFF
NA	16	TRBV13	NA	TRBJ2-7	TGTGCCAGCAGCGATACCGACAGGCGGAGCTCCTACGAGCAGTACTTC	CASSDTDRRSSYEQYF
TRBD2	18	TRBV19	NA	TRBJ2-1	TGTGCCAGTAGTCCCGGGACTAGCGGGAGGAGCTCCTACAATGAGCAGTTCTTC	CASSPGTSGRSSYNEQFF
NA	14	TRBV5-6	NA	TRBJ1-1	TGTGCCAGCAGCTTGGTAGGACAGAACACTGAAGCTTTCTTT	CASSLVGQNTEAFF
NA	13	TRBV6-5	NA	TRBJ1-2	TGTGCCAGCAGCCTAGACAGATTAGATGGCTACACCTTC	CASSLDRLDGYTF
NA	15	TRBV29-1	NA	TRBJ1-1	TGCAGCGTTGAAGACGCGGCCCTACGGAACACTGAAGCTTTCTTT	CSVEDAALRNTEAFF
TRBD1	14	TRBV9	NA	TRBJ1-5	TGTGCCAGCAGCGTAGGACAGGGGAATCAGCCCCAGCATTTT	CASSVGQGNQPQHF
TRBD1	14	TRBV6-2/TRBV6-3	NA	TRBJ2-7	TGTGCCAGCAGTAGTGACAGGGCGCGCTACGAGCAGTACTTC	CASSSDRARYEQYF
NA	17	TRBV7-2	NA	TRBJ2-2	TGTGCCAGCAGCTTCCGACTAGTCGGCGCGAACACCGGGGAGCTGTTTTTT	CASSFRLVGANTGELFF
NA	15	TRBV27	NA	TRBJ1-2	TGTGCCAGCAGTTTCATCGACAGGACAGCGGATGGCTACACCTTC	CASSFIDRTADGYTF
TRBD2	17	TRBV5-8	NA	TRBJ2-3	TGTGCCAGCAGCCCCACTCTGACTAGCGGCTACACAGATACGCAGTATTTT	CASSPTLTSGYTDTQYF
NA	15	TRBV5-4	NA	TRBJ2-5	TGTGCCAGCAACCCCGGTGACAGCGGGTCAGAGACCCAGTACTTC	CASNPGDSGSETQYF
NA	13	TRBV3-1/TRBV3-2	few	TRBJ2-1	TGTGCCAGCAGCCAACAGGGTTGGCAAGGGGAGTTCTTC	CASSQQGWQGEFF
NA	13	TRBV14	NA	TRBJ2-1	TGTGCCAGCAGCCAAGTTAATAGCGAGGTTCAGTTCTTC	CASSQVNSEVQFF
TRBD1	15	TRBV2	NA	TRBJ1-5	TGTGCCAGCAGTGATCTAGGACAGGGAGCGCAGCCCCAGCATTTT	CASSDLGQGAQPQHF
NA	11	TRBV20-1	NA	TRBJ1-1	TGCAGTGCCACGCCGGCGGGTGAAGCTTTCTTT	CSATPAGEAFF
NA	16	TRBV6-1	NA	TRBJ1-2	TGTGCCAGCAGTGACCACGTCATGCGGACAAACTATGGCTACACCTTC	CASSDHVMRTNYGYTF
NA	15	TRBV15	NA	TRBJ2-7	TGTGCCACCAGCAGAGATCAACAGTCAATCTACGAGCAGTACTTC	CATSRDQQSIYEQYF
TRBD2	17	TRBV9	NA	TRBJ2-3	TGTGCCAGCAGCGTAAGTAGTAGCGGGAGGGGGGCGGATACGCAGTATTTT	CASSVSSSGRGADTQYF
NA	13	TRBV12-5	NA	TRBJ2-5	TGTGCTAGTGGCGCGACTGTGATGGAGACCCAGTACTTC	CASGATVMETQYF
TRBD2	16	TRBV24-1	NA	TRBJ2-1	TGTGCCACCAGTGATACAGCGGGATCAACTTCCAATGAGCAGTTCTTC	CATSDTAGSTSNEQFF
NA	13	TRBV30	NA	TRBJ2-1	TGTGCCTGGAGAAAGAGGGTGGCCAATGAGCAGTTCTTC	CAWRKRVANEQFF
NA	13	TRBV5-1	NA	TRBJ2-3	TGCGCCAGCAGCCCCGCTGGAGCAGATACGCAGTATTTT	CASSPAGADTQYF
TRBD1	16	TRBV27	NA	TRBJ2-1	TGTGCCAGCAGTTTAATTCTTACAGGGGGTATCTATGAGCAGTTCTTC	CASSLILTGGIYEQFF
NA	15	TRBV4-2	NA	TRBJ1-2	TGTGCCAGCAGCCAAGATACTGGACAAGGAAATGGCTACACCTTC	CASSQDTGQGNGYTF
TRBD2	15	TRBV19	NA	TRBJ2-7	TGTGCCAGTAGTATGGTGTCTAGCGGGAGGGCCGAGCAGTACTTC	CASSMVSSGRAEQYF
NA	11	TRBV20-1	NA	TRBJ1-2	TGCAGTGCTCACATTAACTATGGCTACACCTTC	CSAHINYGYTF
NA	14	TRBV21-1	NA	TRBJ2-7	TGTGCCAGCAGCGCCCTTCCGGGGGGCTACGAGCAGTACTTC	CASSALPGGYEQYF
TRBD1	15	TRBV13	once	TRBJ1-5	TGTGCCAGCAGCTCCCAGACAGGGAGCAATCAGCCCCAGCATTTT	CASSSQTGSNQPQHF
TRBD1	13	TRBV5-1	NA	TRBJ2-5	TGCGCCAGCAGCCAAGGGGGCGAGGAGACCCAGTACTTC	CASSQGGEETQYF
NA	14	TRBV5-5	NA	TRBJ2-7	TGTGCCAGCAGCTGGCGTTCAGGGGTATACGAGCAGTACTTC	CASSWRSGVYEQYF
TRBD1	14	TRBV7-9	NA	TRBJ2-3	TGTGCCAGCAGCCCCCCCACAGGGGCAGATACGCAGTATTTT	CASSPPTGADTQYF
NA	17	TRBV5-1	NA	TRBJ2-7	TGCGCCAGCAGCTTGGGTTCCCTTGCGGGGCCGTGGTACGAGCAGTACTTC	CASSLGSLAGPWYEQYF
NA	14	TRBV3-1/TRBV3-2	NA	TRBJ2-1	TGTGCCAGCAGCCACCTTAGCGGCTACAATGAGCAGTTCTTC	CASSHLSGYNEQFF
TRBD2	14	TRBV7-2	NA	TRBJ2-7	TGTGCCAGCAGCTTAGCGGGACTAGCCAGCGAGCAGTACTTC	CASSLAGLASEQYF
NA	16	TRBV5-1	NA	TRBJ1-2	TGCGCCAGCAGCTTGGCCGGAGGGGCGAAGGACTATGGCTACACCTTC	CASSLAGGAKDYGYTF
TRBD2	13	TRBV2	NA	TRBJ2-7	TGTGCCAGCACCGACGGGGGGAGGGACGAGCAGTACTTC	CASTDGGRDEQYF
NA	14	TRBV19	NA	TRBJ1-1	TGTGCCAGCCGGCTCCCGGGGTTCCGCACTGAAGCTTTCTTT	CASRLPGFRTEAFF
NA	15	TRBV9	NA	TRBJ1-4	TGTGCCAGCAGCGCCCGTCCGGAGAATAATGAAAAACTGTTTTTT	CASSARPENNEKLFF
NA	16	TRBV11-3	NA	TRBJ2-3	TGTGCCAGCAGCTTAGATGAGGGTAGCTGGTTCGATACGCAGTATTTT	CASSLDEGSWFDTQYF
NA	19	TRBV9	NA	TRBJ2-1	TGTGCCAGCAGCCTCACCCAGTTAGTCCGGGATCCCCGCTACAATGAGCAGTTCTTC	CASSLTQLVRDPRYNEQFF
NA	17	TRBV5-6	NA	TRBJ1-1	TGTGCCAGCAGCGTCATACACGGGGGGAAGGGAAGGACTGAAGCTTTCTTT	CASSVIHGGKGRTEAFF